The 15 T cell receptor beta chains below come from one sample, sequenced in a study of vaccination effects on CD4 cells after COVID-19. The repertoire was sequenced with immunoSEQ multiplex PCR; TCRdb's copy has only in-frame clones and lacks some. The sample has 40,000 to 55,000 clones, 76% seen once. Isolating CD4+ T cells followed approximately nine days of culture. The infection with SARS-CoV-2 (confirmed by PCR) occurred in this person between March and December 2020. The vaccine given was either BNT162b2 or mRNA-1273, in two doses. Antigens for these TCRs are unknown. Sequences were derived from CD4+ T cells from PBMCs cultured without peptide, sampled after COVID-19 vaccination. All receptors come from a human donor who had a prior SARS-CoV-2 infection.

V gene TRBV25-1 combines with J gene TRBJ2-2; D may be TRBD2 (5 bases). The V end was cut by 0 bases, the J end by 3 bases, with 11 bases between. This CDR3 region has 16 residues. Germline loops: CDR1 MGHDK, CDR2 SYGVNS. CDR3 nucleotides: TGTGCCAGCAGTGAATATTACGAGGGAGACACCGGGGAGCTGTTTTTT. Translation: CASSEYYEGDTGELFF.

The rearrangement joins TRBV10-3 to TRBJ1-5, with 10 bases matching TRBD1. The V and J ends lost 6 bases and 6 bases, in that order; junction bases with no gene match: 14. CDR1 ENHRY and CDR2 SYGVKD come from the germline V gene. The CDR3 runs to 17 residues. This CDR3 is CAISEYGSTGGSQPQHF. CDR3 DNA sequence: TGTGCCATCAGCGAATACGGTTCGACAGGGGGCAGTCAGCCCCAGCATTTT.

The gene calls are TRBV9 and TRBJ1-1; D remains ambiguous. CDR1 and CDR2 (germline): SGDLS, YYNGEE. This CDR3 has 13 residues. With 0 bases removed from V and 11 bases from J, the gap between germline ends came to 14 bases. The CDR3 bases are TGTGCCAGCAGCGTAGATGGTTCGAGGATTGCTTTCTTT. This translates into CASSVDGSRIAFF.

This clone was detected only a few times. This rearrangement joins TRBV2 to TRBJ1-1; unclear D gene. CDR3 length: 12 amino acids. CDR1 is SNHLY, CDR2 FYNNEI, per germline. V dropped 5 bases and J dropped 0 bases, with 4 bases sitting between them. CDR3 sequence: CASSYMNTEAFF. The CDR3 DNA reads TGTGCCAGCAGTTACATGAACACTGAAGCTTTCTTT. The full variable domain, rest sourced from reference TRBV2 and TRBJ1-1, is EPEVTQTPSHQVTQMGQEVILRCVPISNHLYFYWYRQILGQKVEFLVSFYNNEISEKSEIFDDQFSVERPDGSNFTLKIRSTKLEDSAMYFCASSYMNTEAFFGQGTRLTVV.

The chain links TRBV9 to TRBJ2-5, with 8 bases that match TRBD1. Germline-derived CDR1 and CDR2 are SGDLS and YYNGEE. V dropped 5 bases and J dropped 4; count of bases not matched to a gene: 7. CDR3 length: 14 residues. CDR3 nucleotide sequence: TGTGCCAGCAGTTTTACCGGGACAGGAGAGACCCAGTACTTC. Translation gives CASSFTGTGETQYF.

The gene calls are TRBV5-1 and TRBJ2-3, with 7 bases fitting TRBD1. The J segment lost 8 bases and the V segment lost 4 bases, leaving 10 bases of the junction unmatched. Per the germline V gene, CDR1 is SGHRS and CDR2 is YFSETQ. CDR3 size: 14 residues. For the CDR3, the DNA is TGCGCCAGCAGCCGGTGGGACAGTGTGATTACGCAGTATTTT. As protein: CASSRWDSVITQYF.

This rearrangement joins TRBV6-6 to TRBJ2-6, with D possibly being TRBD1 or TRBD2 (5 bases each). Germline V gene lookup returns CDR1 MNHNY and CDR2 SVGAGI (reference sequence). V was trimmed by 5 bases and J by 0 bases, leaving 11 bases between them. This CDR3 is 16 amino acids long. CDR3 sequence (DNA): TGTGCCAGCAGTCGAGGGGCCCCCTCTGGGGCCAACGTCCTGACTTTC. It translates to CASSRGAPSGANVLTF.

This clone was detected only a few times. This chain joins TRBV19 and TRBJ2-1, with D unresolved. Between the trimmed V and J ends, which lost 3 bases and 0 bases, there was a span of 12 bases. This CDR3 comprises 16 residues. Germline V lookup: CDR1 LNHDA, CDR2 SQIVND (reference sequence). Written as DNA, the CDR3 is TGTGCCAGTAGTATTAACCGGGCCTCCTCCTACAATGAGCAGTTCTTC. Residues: CASSINRASSYNEQFF.

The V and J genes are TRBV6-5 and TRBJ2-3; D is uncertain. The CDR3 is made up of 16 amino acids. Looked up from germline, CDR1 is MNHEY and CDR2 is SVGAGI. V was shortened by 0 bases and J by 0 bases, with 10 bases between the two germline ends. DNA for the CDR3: TGTGCCAGCAGTTACTCAGTCGGACCGAGCACAGATACGCAGTATTTT. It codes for CASSYSVGPSTDTQYF.

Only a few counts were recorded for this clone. This CDR3 reads CAWSERFNQPQHF. CDR3 nucleotide sequence: TGTGCCTGGAGTGAACGATTCAATCAGCCCCAGCATTTT. The gene calls are TRBV30 and TRBJ1-5; D remains ambiguous. Germline assignment: CDR1 GTSNPN and CDR2 SVGIG (reference sequence). The length of the CDR3 is 13 residues. Trimming left V 1 base short and J 3 bases short, with 7 bases between.

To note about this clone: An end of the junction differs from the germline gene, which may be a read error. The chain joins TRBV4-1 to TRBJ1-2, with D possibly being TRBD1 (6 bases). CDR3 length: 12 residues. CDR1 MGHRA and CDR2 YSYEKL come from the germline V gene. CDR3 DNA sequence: TGCGCCAGCAGCCAAGGGGGGCAGGGGCCTCAGTTC. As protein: CASSQGGQGPQF.

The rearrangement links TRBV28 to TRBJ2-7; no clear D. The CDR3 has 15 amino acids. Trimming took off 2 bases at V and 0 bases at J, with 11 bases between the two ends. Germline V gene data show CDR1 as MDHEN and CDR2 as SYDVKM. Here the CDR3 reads CASSLEARSSYEQYF. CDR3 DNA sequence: TGTGCCAGCAGTTTAGAGGCCAGGAGCTCCTACGAGCAGTACTTC.

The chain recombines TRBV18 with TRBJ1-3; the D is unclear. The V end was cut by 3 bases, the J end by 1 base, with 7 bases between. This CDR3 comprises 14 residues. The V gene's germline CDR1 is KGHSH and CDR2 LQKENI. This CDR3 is CASSPERSGNTIYF. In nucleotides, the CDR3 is TGTGCCAGCTCACCGGAGAGGTCTGGAAACACCATATATTTT. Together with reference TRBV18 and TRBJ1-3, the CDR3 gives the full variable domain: NAGVMQNPRHLVRRRGQEARLRCSPMKGHSHVYWYRQLPEEGLKFMVYLQKENIIDESGMPKERFSAEFPKEGPSILRIQQVVRGDSAAYFCASSPERSGNTIYFGEGSWLTVV.

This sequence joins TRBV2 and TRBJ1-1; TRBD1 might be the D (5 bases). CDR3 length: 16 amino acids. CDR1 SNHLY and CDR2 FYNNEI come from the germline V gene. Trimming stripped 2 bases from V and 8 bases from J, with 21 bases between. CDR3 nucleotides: TGTGCCAGCAGTGAATTCGACCTGGGACTCCGTAGGGAAGCTTTCTTT. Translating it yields CASSEFDLGLRREAFF.

The CDR3 nucleotides are TGTGCCATCAGTGCAACTAGCGGGAGGCACGAGCAGTACTTC. Translation: CAISATSGRHEQYF. The chain has TRBV10-3 and TRBJ2-7, with 12 positions matching TRBD2. The V segment lost 4 bases and the J segment 5 bases; nucleotides outside the gene matches: 3. CDR1 is ENHRY and CDR2 is SYGVKD in the germline V gene. The CDR3 consists of 14 residues.